These 32 T cell receptor beta chains were sequenced from one sample in a study of blood T cell repertoires in COVID-19. Profiling relied on immunoSEQ multiplex PCR, and the TCRdb table lists in-frame clones only, not all of them. The sample lists 150,000 to 200,000 clones, 80% occurring once. Sequencing was performed on PBMCs or T cells enriched from blood (not recorded which). The origin of the receptors is a woman aged 60-70 years who had recovered from COVID-19.

The V call is TRBV15, the J call TRBJ2-1; 13 bases align to TRBD2. Looked up from germline, CDR1 is LNHNV and CDR2 is YYDKDF (reference sequence). The CDR3 has 14 amino acids. V shed 1 base and J 14 bases; nucleotides not matched to a gene: 5. This chain's CDR3 is CATSRVTSGGVEFF. CDR3 nucleotide sequence: TGTGCCACCAGCAGAGTTACTAGCGGGGGGGTGGAGTTCTTC.

V and J are TRBV9 and TRBJ1-2, with D unclear. Germline CDR1 reads SGDLS; CDR2 reads YYNGEE. The CDR3 consists of 10 residues. V dropped 8 bases and J dropped 8 bases, with 10 bases sitting between them. The CDR3 bases are TGTGCCAGTGAGGGCGGAGGCTACACCTTC. Its translation: CASEGGGYTF. The full variable domain, rest sourced from reference TRBV9 and TRBJ1-2, is DSGVTQTPKHLITATGQRVTLRCSPRSGDLSVYWYQQSLDQGLQFLIQYYNGEERAKGNILERFSAQQFPDLHSELNLSSLELGDSALYFCASEGGGYTFGSGTRLTVV.

This chain joins TRBV12-3 or TRBV12-4 and TRBJ2-7; D unresolved. The CDR3 sequence is 12 residues long. The V end lost 6 bases, the J end lost 5 bases, and 11 bases lay between the germline ends. The chain's CDR3 is CASSPFQDEQYF. The CDR3 bases are TGTGCCAGCAGCCCATTTCAGGACGAGCAGTACTTC.

The rearrangement links TRBV14 to TRBJ1-6; D perhaps matches TRBD1 (5 bases). The V gene lost 0 bases and the J gene lost 9 bases, with 21 bases spanning the gap. The CDR3 contains 18 residues. Germline CDR1 is SGHDN and CDR2 is FVKESK. The CDR3 here is CASSQEYRGELRFSPLHF. CDR3 nucleotides: TGTGCCAGCAGCCAAGAATACCGGGGGGAGCTAAGATTTTCACCCCTCCACTTT.

The chain uses TRBV6-4 and TRBJ2-3; TRBD1 might be the D (5 bases). Trimming removed 3 bases at V and 3 bases at J, with 7 bases between. CDR3 length: 13 residues. The V gene's germline CDR1 is MRHNA and CDR2 SNTAGT. This CDR3 reads CASSEQETDTQYF. The CDR3, as DNA: TGTGCCAGCAGTGAACAGGAAACAGATACGCAGTATTTT.

The gene calls are TRBV19 and TRBJ2-7; 9 nucleotides agree with TRBD1. The trim removed 5 bases at V and 3 bases at J, leaving 5 bases unmatched. Germline loops: CDR1 LNHDA, CDR2 SQIVND (reference sequence). This CDR3 is built from 14 residues. Written as DNA, the CDR3 is TGTGCCAGTAGTCTGGGGACAGGGAACTACGAGCAGTACTTC. Translation: CASSLGTGNYEQYF.

This clone came up a few times. An end of the junction does not agree with germline; a read error may underlie this. The chain employs TRBV2 and TRBJ1-6; D unclear. The germline V gene has CDR1 SNHLY and CDR2 FYNNEI. This CDR3 is 14 amino acids long. CDR3 amino acids: CASRDNSYNSPLHF. In nucleotides, the CDR3 is TGTGCCAGCCGTGACAACTCCTATAATTCACCCCTCCACTTT.

The chain employs TRBV7-2 and TRBJ2-5; 8 nucleotides match TRBD2. Germline CDR1 and CDR2: SGHTA and FQGNSA. After removal of 4 bases from V and 2 bases from J, the junction contained 3 bases not matched to a gene. This CDR3 is built from 14 residues. The CDR3 DNA is TGTGCCAGCAGCTACAGCGGGGGTCAAGAGACCCAGTACTTC. This sequence encodes CASSYSGGQETQYF.

The V and J genes are TRBV5-1 and TRBJ2-7, with 7 bases lining up with TRBD2. There are 13 residues in the CDR3. In germline, CDR1 is SGHRS, CDR2 YFSETQ. V gave up 4 bases and J gave up 1 base; unmatched junction bases: 2. As DNA, the CDR3 is TGCGCCAGCAGCACGGGACTATCCTACGAGCAGTACTTC. It yields the protein CASSTGLSYEQYF.

This clone turned up a few times. The chain couples TRBV4-1 to TRBJ2-2; 9 bases match TRBD1. The CDR3 extends over 17 amino acids. CDR1 and CDR2 from the germline V gene are MGHRA and YSYEKL. Trimming cost V 3 bases and J 10 bases; bases outside gene matches: 15. In DNA form, the CDR3 reads TGCGCCAGCAGCCATCGTTGGGCAACAGGGGGCGCGGAGGAGCTGTTTTTT. Its translation is CASSHRWATGGAEELFF.

This sequence joins TRBV7-9 and TRBJ2-5; 8 bases agree with TRBD2. Germline V gene data show CDR1 as SEHNR and CDR2 as FQNEAQ (reference sequence). The CDR3 covers 14 residues. The J segment lost 5 bases and the V segment lost 8 bases, leaving 10 bases of the junction unmatched. DNA for the CDR3: TGTGCCAGCGTTCTGCGGGGGGCTGAGGAGACCCAGTACTTC. Its translation: CASVLRGAEETQYF.

This chain links TRBV4-1 with TRBJ2-1; 10 bases are shared with TRBD2. CDR3 length: 19 amino acids. Unmatched junction bases numbered 12, after V lost 0 bases and J lost 4 bases. Germline values: CDR1 MGHRA, CDR2 YSYEKL. This CDR3 reads CASSQDPHRAGGKYNEQFF. DNA for the CDR3: TGCGCCAGCAGCCAAGATCCCCACCGAGCGGGGGGGAAATACAATGAGCAGTTCTTC.

This chain connects TRBV5-4 to TRBJ1-4; D not certain. Per germline, CDR1 SGHNT and CDR2 YYREEE (reference sequence). Deletions cut 0 bases from V and 2 bases from J, with 8 bases between. This CDR3 contains 15 residues. This chain's CDR3 is CASSLAGSTNEKLFF. The CDR3 DNA is TGTGCCAGCAGCTTGGCGGGGTCTACTAATGAAAAACTGTTTTTT.

Worth noting for this clone: Other DNA sequences in this specimen translate into the identical CDR3. The genes are TRBV6-5 and TRBJ1-1; maybe TRBD1 (6 bases). Trimming shortened V by 6 bases and J by 2 bases, and 10 bases separated the two germline ends. CDR1 and CDR2 from the germline V gene are MNHEY and SVGAGI. The CDR3 is made up of 13 amino acids. CDR3 in amino acids: CASSLQGNTEAFF. As DNA, the CDR3 is TGTGCCAGCAGCTTACAGGGCAACACTGAAGCTTTCTTT.

The rearrangement uses TRBV10-1 and TRBJ1-1, with D maybe TRBD1 (5 bases). CDR1 is WNHNN, CDR2 SYGVQD, per germline (reference sequence). V lost 1 base to trimming and J lost 11 bases, with 14 bases between them. This CDR3 contains 13 residues. CDR3 loop: CASSEFREVRAFF. CDR3 in DNA: TGCGCCAGCAGTGAGTTCAGGGAGGTAAGGGCTTTCTTT.

The chain links TRBV6-1 to TRBJ1-2, with D perhaps matching TRBD1 (6 bases). This CDR3 spans 12 amino acids. Germline V lookup: CDR1 MNHNS, CDR2 SASEGT. V lost 5 bases and J 8 bases, leaving 12 bases between the germline ends. Here the CDR3 DNA reads TGTGCCAGCAGTCCCGGGGGGCGGGGCTACACCTTC. It is translated as CASSPGGRGYTF.

V usage is TRBV10-3 and J usage is TRBJ1-2; D is unclear. Trimming took off 6 bases at V and 7 bases at J, with 21 bases between the two ends. The germline gives CDR1 ENHRY, CDR2 SYGVKD. The length of the CDR3 is 15 residues. The chain's CDR3 is CAIRGLEKPGSGYTF. In DNA form, the CDR3 reads TGTGCCATCAGAGGGCTCGAAAAACCGGGGAGTGGCTACACCTTC.

The chain joins TRBV10-1 to TRBJ1-3; 8 bases are a match to TRBD1. CDR3 length equals 13 residues. V was pared by 8 bases and J by 0 bases, with 0 bases of the junction left unmatched. Germline loops: CDR1 WNHNN, CDR2 SYGVQD (reference sequence). The CDR3 region has the DNA TGCGCCAGCGGACAGGGCTCTGGAAACACCATATATTTT. It specifies CASGQGSGNTIYF.

There are a few counts of this clone. The chain is built from TRBV27 and TRBJ1-2; 7 bases map to TRBD1. Germline V lookup: CDR1 MNHEY, CDR2 SMNVEV (reference sequence). J was trimmed by 2 bases and V by 3 bases; bases with no gene match: 9. This CDR3 is 16 amino acids long. In DNA, the CDR3 is TGTGCCAGCAGTTTCGCAGGGGGTACACGAAACTATGGCTACACCTTC. As protein: CASSFAGGTRNYGYTF.

This chain connects TRBV24-1 to TRBJ1-2; TRBD1 aligns across 7 bases. The germline V gene has CDR1 KGHDR and CDR2 SFDVKD. This CDR3 has 14 residues. V lost 4 bases, J lost 6 bases, and 7 bases stayed unmatched. CDR3 DNA: TGTGCCACCAGTGACCCGACAGGGAGCGATGGCTACACCTTC. This sequence encodes CATSDPTGSDGYTF.

The chain has TRBV19 and TRBJ1-2; D remains unclear. Trimming cost V 4 bases and J 2 bases, with 14 bases left between them. CDR3 length: 15 amino acids. The germline V gene has CDR1 LNHDA and CDR2 SQIVND (reference sequence). The CDR3 DNA reads TGTGCCAGTAGTACCCCTCACGCGGGCAACTATGGCTACACCTTC. As protein: CASSTPHAGNYGYTF.

For the CDR3, the DNA is TGTGCCAGCAGCCTTGGACAGCTATATGGCTACACCTTC. Translation gives CASSLGQLYGYTF. V and J are TRBV7-9 and TRBJ1-2; D perhaps matches TRBD1 (6 bases). The CDR3 contains 13 residues. Germline assignment: CDR1 SEHNR and CDR2 FQNEAQ (reference sequence). Trimming pared 5 bases from V and 5 bases from J, leaving 12 bases between.

The chain is built from TRBV9 and TRBJ2-7; a possible D gene is TRBD1 (5 bases). The CDR3 sequence is 14 residues long. The germline CDR1 and CDR2 sequences are SGDLS and YYNGEE. Trimming left V 0 bases short and J 4 bases short, with 11 bases between. The CDR3 nucleotides are TGTGCCAGCAGCGTAGCCGAGACAGAATACGAGCAGTACTTC. Its translation is CASSVAETEYEQYF.

This clone was detected a few times. The chain joins TRBV27 to TRBJ2-5, with no clear D. This CDR3 spans 13 amino acids. V dropped 4 bases and J dropped 1 base, with 7 bases sitting between them. Germline loops: CDR1 MNHEY, CDR2 SMNVEV (reference sequence). As DNA, the CDR3 is TGTGCCAGCAGTTACCTAGGCCAAGAGACCCAGTACTTC. It codes for CASSYLGQETQYF.

J is TRBJ1-5 and V is TRBV18; no definite D call. This CDR3 comprises 15 residues. V was cut by 6 bases and J by 4 bases, with 16 bases left in between. Germline assignment: CDR1 KGHSH and CDR2 LQKENI. CDR3 nucleotides: TGTGCCAGCTCCCATACAGACACCAGAAATCAGCCCCAGCATTTT. Amino acid sequence: CASSHTDTRNQPQHF. Complete variable domain (other parts from reference TRBV18 and TRBJ1-5): NAGVMQNPRHLVRRRGQEARLRCSPMKGHSHVYWYRQLPEEGLKFMVYLQKENIIDESGMPKERFSAEFPKEGPSILRIQQVVRGDSAAYFCASSHTDTRNQPQHFGDGTRLSIL.

The rearrangement joins TRBV6-5 to TRBJ2-2; TRBD1 is a possible D gene (5 bases). The germline V gene has CDR1 MNHEY and CDR2 SVGAGI. V was clipped by 10 bases and J by 4 bases, with 16 bases between them. There are 14 residues in the CDR3. The CDR3, as DNA: TGTGCCACTAACGTTCAGGGTCCCACCGGGGAGCTGTTTTTT. Its protein is CATNVQGPTGELFF.

The CDR3 DNA reads as TGTGCCAGCGGGACAGGGACCTACGAGCAGTACTTC. This codes for CASGTGTYEQYF. V gene TRBV12-3 or TRBV12-4 combines with J gene TRBJ2-7, with 9 bases identical to TRBD1. This CDR3 has 12 residues. V dropped 8 bases and J dropped 2; count of bases not matched to a gene: 1.

The chain couples TRBV6-5 to TRBJ1-5, with D unclear. The length of the CDR3 is 11 residues. Trimming left V 5 bases short and J 4 bases short, with 3 bases between. Germline V gives CDR1 MNHEY, CDR2 SVGAGI. The CDR3 coding sequence is TGTGCCAGCAGTACTAATCAGCCCCAGCATTTT. Translated, it gives CASSTNQPQHF.

The chain employs TRBV25-1 and TRBJ1-6, with 10 positions matching TRBD1. After removal of 1 base from V and 6 bases from J, the junction contained 3 bases not matched to a gene. The CDR3 covers 16 residues. Germline V gene lookup returns CDR1 MGHDK and CDR2 SYGVNS. CDR3 nucleotide sequence: TGTGCCAGCAGTGAATCCGGGACAGGGGTTAATTCACCCCTCCACTTT. Translated: CASSESGTGVNSPLHF.

As DNA, the CDR3 is TGTGCCATCAGTGAGTATGCGGTTTTGGAAAACACCATATATTTT. Translation gives CAISEYAVLENTIYF. The J gene is TRBJ1-3, the V gene TRBV10-3; no firm D call. CDR3 size: 15 residues. The germline CDR1 and CDR2 sequences are ENHRY and SYGVKD. V was cut by 1 base and J by 6 bases, with 13 bases left in between.

The chain employs TRBV6-5 and TRBJ2-7, with D maybe TRBD2 (5 bases). The CDR3 contains 13 residues. The V and J ends lost 7 bases and 6 bases respectively, with 16 bases between them. Germline V gives CDR1 MNHEY, CDR2 SVGAGI. The CDR3 DNA sequence: TGTGCCAGCAACCCTTGGGGTGGGAGCGAGCAGTACTTC. Its translation: CASNPWGGSEQYF.

The genes are TRBV5-8 and TRBJ2-7; 8 nucleotides agree with TRBD1. The V gene end was trimmed by 4 bases and the J gene end by 7 bases; junction bases not matched to a gene: 13. Looked up from germline, CDR1 is SGHTS and CDR2 is YDEGEE. The CDR3 has 15 amino acids. The CDR3 DNA reads as TGTGCCAGCAGCCTCGAGACAGGGGCTTACGAGGAGCAGTACTTC. It specifies CASSLETGAYEEQYF.